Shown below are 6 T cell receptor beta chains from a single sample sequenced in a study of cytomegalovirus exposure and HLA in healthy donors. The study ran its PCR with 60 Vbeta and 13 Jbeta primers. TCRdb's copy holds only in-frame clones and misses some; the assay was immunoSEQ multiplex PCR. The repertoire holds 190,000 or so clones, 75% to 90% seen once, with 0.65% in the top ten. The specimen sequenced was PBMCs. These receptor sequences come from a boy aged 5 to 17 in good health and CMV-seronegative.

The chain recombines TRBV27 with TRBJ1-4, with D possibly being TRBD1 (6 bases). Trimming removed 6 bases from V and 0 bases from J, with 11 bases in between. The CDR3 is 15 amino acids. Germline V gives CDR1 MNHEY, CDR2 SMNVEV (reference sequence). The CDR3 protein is CASSPGQPTNEKLFF. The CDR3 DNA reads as TGTGCCAGCAGCCCCGGACAGCCAACTAATGAAAAACTGTTTTTT.

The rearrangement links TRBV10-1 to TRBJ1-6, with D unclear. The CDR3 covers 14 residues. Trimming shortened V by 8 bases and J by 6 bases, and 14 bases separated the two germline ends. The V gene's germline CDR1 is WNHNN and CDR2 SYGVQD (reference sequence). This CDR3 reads CASRQEVSNSPLHF. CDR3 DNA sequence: TGCGCCAGCCGCCAGGAGGTGAGTAATTCACCCCTCCACTTT.

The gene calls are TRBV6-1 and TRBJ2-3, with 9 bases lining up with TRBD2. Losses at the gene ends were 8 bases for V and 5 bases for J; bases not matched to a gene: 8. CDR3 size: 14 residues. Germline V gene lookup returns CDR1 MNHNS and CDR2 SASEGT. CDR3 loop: CASRGGGALDTQYF. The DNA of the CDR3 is TGTGCCAGCCGAGGCGGGGGGGCCTTAGATACGCAGTATTTT.

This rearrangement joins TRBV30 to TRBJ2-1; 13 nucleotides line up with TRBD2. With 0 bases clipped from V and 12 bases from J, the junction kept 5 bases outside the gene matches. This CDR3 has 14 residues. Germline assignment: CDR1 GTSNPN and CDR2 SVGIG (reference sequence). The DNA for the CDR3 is TGTGCCTGGAGTGTACTAGCGGGGGGGCCTGGGCAGTTCTTC. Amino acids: CAWSVLAGGPGQFF.

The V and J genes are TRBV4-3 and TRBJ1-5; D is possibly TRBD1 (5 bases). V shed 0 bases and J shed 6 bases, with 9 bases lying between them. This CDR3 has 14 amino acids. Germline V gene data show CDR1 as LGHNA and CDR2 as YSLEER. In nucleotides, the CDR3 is TGCGCCAGCAGCCAAGAGGACGGGGGTCAGCCCCAGCATTTT. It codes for CASSQEDGGQPQHF.

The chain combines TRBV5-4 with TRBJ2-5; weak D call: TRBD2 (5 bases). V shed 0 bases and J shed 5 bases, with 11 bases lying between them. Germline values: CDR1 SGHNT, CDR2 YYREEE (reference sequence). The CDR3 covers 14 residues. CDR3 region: CASSLAPGSETQYF. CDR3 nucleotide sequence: TGTGCCAGCAGCTTGGCCCCGGGGTCGGAGACCCAGTACTTC.